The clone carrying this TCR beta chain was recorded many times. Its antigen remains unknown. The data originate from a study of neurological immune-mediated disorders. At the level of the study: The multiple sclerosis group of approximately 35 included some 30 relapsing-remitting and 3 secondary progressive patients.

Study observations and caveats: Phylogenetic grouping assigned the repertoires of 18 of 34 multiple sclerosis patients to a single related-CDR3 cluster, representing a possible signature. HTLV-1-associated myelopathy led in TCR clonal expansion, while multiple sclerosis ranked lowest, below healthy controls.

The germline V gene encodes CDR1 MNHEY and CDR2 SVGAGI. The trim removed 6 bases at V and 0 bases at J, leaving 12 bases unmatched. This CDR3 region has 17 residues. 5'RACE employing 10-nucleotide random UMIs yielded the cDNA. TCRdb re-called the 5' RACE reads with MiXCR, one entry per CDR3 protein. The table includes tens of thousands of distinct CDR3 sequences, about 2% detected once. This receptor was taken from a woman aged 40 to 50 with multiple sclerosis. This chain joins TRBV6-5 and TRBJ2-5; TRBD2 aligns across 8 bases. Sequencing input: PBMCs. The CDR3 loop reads CASSLSEGRGDQETQYF. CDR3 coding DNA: TGTGCCAGCAGCCTCTCCGAGGGGCGGGGGGACCAAGAGACCCAGTACTTC.